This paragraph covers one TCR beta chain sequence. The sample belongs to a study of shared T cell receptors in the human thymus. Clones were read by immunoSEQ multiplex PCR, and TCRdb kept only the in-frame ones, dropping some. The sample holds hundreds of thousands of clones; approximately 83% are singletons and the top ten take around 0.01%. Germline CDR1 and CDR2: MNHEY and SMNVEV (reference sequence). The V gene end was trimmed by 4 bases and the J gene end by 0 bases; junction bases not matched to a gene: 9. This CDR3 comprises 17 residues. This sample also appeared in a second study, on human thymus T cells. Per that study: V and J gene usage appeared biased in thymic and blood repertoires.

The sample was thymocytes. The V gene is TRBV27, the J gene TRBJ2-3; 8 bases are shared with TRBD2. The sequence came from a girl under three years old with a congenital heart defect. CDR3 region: CASSSPTQRGSTDTQYF. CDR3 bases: TGTGCCAGCAGTTCTCCCACCCAGCGGGGGAGCACAGATACGCAGTATTTT.